Following are 26 T cell receptor beta chains from one sample sequenced in a study of blood T cell repertoires in COVID-19. Profiling relied on immunoSEQ multiplex PCR, and the TCRdb table lists in-frame clones only, not all of them. The sample lists around 250,000 clones, more than 70% occurring once. Sequences were obtained from peripheral blood. All receptors derive from a man at least 80 years old with acute or convalescent COVID-19.

The CDR3 sequence: CATSADSYGYTF. Written as DNA, the CDR3 is TGTGCCACCAGTGCAGACAGTTATGGCTACACCTTC. The genes are TRBV24-1 and TRBJ1-2; D may be TRBD1 (5 bases). Trimming cost V 5 bases and J 5 bases, with 8 bases left between them. Per germline, CDR1 KGHDR and CDR2 SFDVKD. CDR3 size: 12 residues.

The chain is built from TRBV6-5 and TRBJ2-1; TRBD2 matches at 11 bases. The junction had 8 bases not matched to a gene; V was cut back by 11 bases and J by 8 bases. CDR1 is MNHEY, CDR2 SVGAGI, per germline. This CDR3 region has 13 residues. CDR3: CAVAGGPIHEQFF. The CDR3 nucleotides read TGTGCCGTAGCGGGGGGGCCTATCCATGAGCAGTTCTTC.

Written as DNA, the CDR3 is TGTGCCAGCAGTGAAGGGATTCTGGAGGAAAAACTGTTTTTT. Its protein is CASSEGILEEKLFF. The rearrangement uses TRBV2 and TRBJ1-4; D is ambiguous. The germline gives CDR1 SNHLY, CDR2 FYNNEI. This CDR3 has 14 amino acids. The V end was cut by 1 base, the J end by 8 bases, with 11 bases between.

The chain recombines TRBV18 with TRBJ2-1; 8 bases align to TRBD2. J lost 5 bases, V lost 8 bases, and 8 bases had no gene match. The CDR3 consists of 14 residues. In germline, CDR1 is KGHSH, CDR2 LQKENI. The CDR3 region has the DNA TGTGCCAGCACGCGGGGGGAACCAAACAATGAGCAGTTCTTC. Translated, it gives CASTRGEPNNEQFF.

The rearrangement joins TRBV27 to TRBJ1-3; tentatively, D is TRBD1 (5 bases). The V and J ends lost 8 bases and 2 bases respectively, with 13 bases between them. The CDR3 spans 14 residues. Germline CDR1 reads MNHEY; CDR2 reads SMNVEV (reference sequence). The CDR3 bases are TGTGCCAGCCGGCAGGGATCAACTGGAAACACCATATATTTT. Protein: CASRQGSTGNTIYF.

The chain combines TRBV28 with TRBJ2-7; TRBD1 is a possible D gene (6 bases). V was pared by 10 bases and J by 0 bases, with 22 bases between. CDR1 and CDR2 from the germline V gene are MDHEN and SYDVKM. The CDR3 covers 16 residues. In nucleotides, the CDR3 is TGTGCCACCCGCCGGGGTGGGGGCCCGAGCTCCTACGAGCAGTACTTC. The encoded protein is CATRRGGGPSSYEQYF.

The chain is built from TRBV19 and TRBJ2-5; D perhaps matches TRBD2 (5 bases). Trimming removed 5 bases from V and 1 base from J, with 17 bases in between. The CDR3 has 16 residues. CDR1 is LNHDA, CDR2 SQIVND, per germline (reference sequence). CDR3 region: CASSFRPGNRQETQYF. Written as DNA, the CDR3 is TGTGCCAGTAGTTTCCGACCGGGAAACCGCCAAGAGACCCAGTACTTC.

This clone was observed once. The chain has TRBV6-5 and TRBJ2-7; perhaps TRBD1 as D (6 bases). Looked up from germline, CDR1 is MNHEY and CDR2 is SVGAGI. CDR3 size: 15 residues. The V end lost 10 bases, the J end lost 0 bases, and 19 bases lay between the germline ends. In DNA, the CDR3 is TGTGCCACAGAGCCACTATTGACAGGCTCCTACGAGCAGTACTTC. Translating it yields CATEPLLTGSYEQYF.

The genes are TRBV18 and TRBJ2-1, with 11 bases fitting TRBD2. V was pared by 2 bases and J by 7 bases, with 7 bases of the junction left unmatched. Germline V gives CDR1 KGHSH, CDR2 LQKENI. The length of the CDR3 is 16 residues. The CDR3 nucleotides read TGTGCCAGCTCACCAGAAATAGCGGGGGGGCATAATGAGCAGTTCTTC. The encoded protein is CASSPEIAGGHNEQFF.

This clone turned up a few times. The chain combines TRBV12-3 or TRBV12-4 with TRBJ2-5, with 7 bases identical to TRBD1. The CDR3 spans 13 residues. V dropped 5 bases and J dropped 5; count of bases not matched to a gene: 5. In DNA, the CDR3 is TGTGCCAGCAGTATAGACAGGGCGGAGACCCAGTACTTC. Protein product: CASSIDRAETQYF.

The chain couples TRBV29-1 to TRBJ2-7; 7 nucleotides agree with TRBD1. The V segment lost 5 bases and the J segment 2 bases; nucleotides outside the gene matches: 3. Germline CDR1 reads SQVTM; CDR2 reads ANQGSEA. CDR3 size: 12 residues. The CDR3 is CSVRTGPYEQYF. CDR3 in DNA: TGCAGCGTTCGGACAGGCCCCTACGAGCAGTACTTC.

V is TRBV3-1 (or the pseudogene TRBV3-2) and J is TRBJ2-5, with D possibly matching TRBD1 (6 bases). The V gene's germline CDR1 is LGHDT and CDR2 YNNKEL (reference sequence). V was trimmed by 4 bases and J by 0 bases, leaving 15 bases between them. This CDR3 region has 16 residues. The CDR3 sequence: CASSLQTGRYQETQYF. The CDR3 DNA reads as TGTGCCAGCAGCCTACAGACAGGCCGCTACCAAGAGACCCAGTACTTC.

The J gene is TRBJ2-2, the V gene TRBV5-1; D possibly corresponds to TRBD2 (5 bases). The CDR3 totals 15 residues. The ends were cut back, 0 bases at V and 5 bases at J, with 11 bases in the middle. Per the germline V gene, CDR1 is SGHRS and CDR2 is YFSETQ. This CDR3 is CASSLVGERTGELFF. The CDR3 nucleotides read TGCGCCAGCAGCTTGGTCGGGGAGCGGACCGGGGAGCTGTTTTTT.

CDR3 DNA sequence: TGTGCCAGCAGCTTCCGACAGGGCGGGAATTCACCCCTCCACTTT. It is translated as CASSFRQGGNSPLHF. The chain joins TRBV7-2 to TRBJ1-6; TRBD1 agrees at 7 bases. The CDR3 sequence is 15 residues long. Trimming at V came to 3 bases and at J to 7 bases, leaving 6 bases not matched to a gene. CDR1 SGHTA and CDR2 FQGNSA come from the germline V gene.

Only a few counts were recorded for this clone. The V call is TRBV24-1, the J call TRBJ2-7; a possible D gene is TRBD2 (6 bases). Looked up from germline, CDR1 is KGHDR and CDR2 is SFDVKD. The CDR3 extends over 18 amino acids. V was shortened by 3 bases and J by 2 bases, with 22 bases between the two germline ends. The CDR3 region is CATSDPSSPGTPAYEQYF. CDR3 nucleotides: TGTGCCACCAGTGATCCATCCTCCCCCGGGACTCCCGCCTACGAGCAGTACTTC.

This rearrangement joins TRBV3-1 (or the pseudogene TRBV3-2) to TRBJ1-3; no clear D gene. The V and J ends lost 0 bases and 1 base respectively, with 4 bases between them. The CDR3 is 14 residues long. Germline V lookup: CDR1 LGHDT, CDR2 YNNKEL (reference sequence). The CDR3 loop is CASSQDLSGNTIYF. The CDR3 DNA follows: TGTGCCAGCAGCCAAGACCTATCTGGAAACACCATATATTTT.

The chain uses TRBV2 and TRBJ2-3, with D perhaps TRBD1 (6 bases). Germline loops: CDR1 SNHLY, CDR2 FYNNEI. The germline V and J ends were trimmed by 6 bases and 0 bases, with 13 bases remaining between them. The CDR3 runs 15 residues. CDR3 bases: TGTGCCAGCAGGGAACAGGGCTCTAGCACAGATACGCAGTATTTT. Translating gives CASREQGSSTDTQYF.

The rearrangement uses TRBV7-2 and TRBJ2-3; 7 positions agree with TRBD1. After removal of 7 bases from V and 6 bases from J, the junction contained 10 bases not matched to a gene. The CDR3 contains 14 residues. The germline V gene has CDR1 SGHTA and CDR2 FQGNSA. The CDR3: CASTRGGLEDTQYF. The CDR3 coding sequence is TGTGCCAGCACCAGAGGGGGCCTGGAGGATACGCAGTATTTT.

The rearrangement uses TRBV5-6 and TRBJ2-5, with D perhaps matching TRBD1 (6 bases). Germline CDR1 SGHDT, CDR2 YYEEEE. V was clipped by 2 bases and J by 2 bases, with 13 bases between them. This CDR3 has 15 residues. The CDR3, as DNA: TGTGCCAGCAGCTTACAGGGAAGGGGACAAGAGACCCAGTACTTC. Its protein is CASSLQGRGQETQYF.

V gene TRBV19 combines with J gene TRBJ2-3, with 9 bases identical to TRBD2. From germline, CDR1 is LNHDA and CDR2 SQIVND (reference sequence). The V and J ends lost 7 bases and 7 bases, in that order; junction bases with no gene match: 9. The CDR3 extends over 14 amino acids. CDR3 sequence (DNA): TGTGCCAGTAAAGAGACTAGCGGAGTGTATACGCAGTATTTT. The encoded protein is CASKETSGVYTQYF.

This clone was seen a handful of times. The CDR3 DNA reads as TGTGCCAGCAGCGCCAACTACGGGACAGGGCGGGGTGGCTACACCTTC. Translation gives CASSANYGTGRGGYTF. The chain employs TRBV5-6 and TRBJ1-2, with 9 bases aligning to TRBD1. Per germline, CDR1 SGHDT and CDR2 YYEEEE. With 4 bases clipped from V and 7 bases from J, the junction kept 14 bases outside the gene matches. The CDR3 loop spans 16 amino acids.

The chain uses TRBV7-9 and TRBJ2-1; TRBD2 aligns across 11 bases. Per the germline V gene, CDR1 is SEHNR and CDR2 is FQNEAQ (reference sequence). This CDR3 contains 15 residues. V was clipped by 5 bases and J by 5 bases; unmatched bases: 5. The CDR3 nucleotides read TGTGCCAGCAGCCTCGGGACTAGCGGAAACAATGAGCAGTTCTTC. It yields the protein CASSLGTSGNNEQFF.

The chain has TRBV9 and TRBJ1-4; 8 positions match TRBD1. The V gene end was trimmed by 3 bases and the J gene end by 8 bases; junction bases not matched to a gene: 12. The germline gives CDR1 SGDLS, CDR2 YYNGEE. The CDR3 is 16 residues long. CDR3 protein: CASSAQAGGAYEKLFF. The CDR3 region has the DNA TGTGCCAGCAGCGCGCAGGCAGGGGGCGCCTACGAAAAACTGTTTTTT.

The chain is built from TRBV7-8 and TRBJ2-1; D may be TRBD2 (6 bases). The CDR3 totals 20 residues. The V gene lost 2 bases and the J gene lost 6 bases, with 29 bases spanning the gap. Germline assignment: CDR1 SGHVS and CDR2 FQNEAQ. The CDR3 loop is CASSLIFFMGRTGEGNEQFF. In DNA form, the CDR3 reads TGTGCCAGCAGCTTAATTTTTTTTATGGGCAGGACGGGAGAGGGCAATGAGCAGTTCTTC.

This clone was seen a handful of times. V is TRBV19 and J is TRBJ1-2, with D maybe TRBD1 (6 bases). The CDR3 runs 19 residues. V lost 4 bases and J lost 4, with 28 bases in between. CDR1 is LNHDA, CDR2 SQIVND, per germline (reference sequence). The CDR3 region has the DNA TGTGCCAGTAGTACCACAACAAGGACAGAGGCGGCCCCGGGCTATGGCTACACCTTC. Protein sequence: CASSTTTRTEAAPGYGYTF. The full variable domain, with the rest looked up from reference TRBV19 and TRBJ1-2, is DGGITQSPKYLFRKEGQNVTLSCEQNLNHDAMYWYRQDPGQGLRLIYYSQIVNDFQKGDIAEGYSVSREKKESFPLTVTSAQKNPTAFYLCASSTTTRTEAAPGYGYTFGSGTRLTVV.

The chain has TRBV7-2 and TRBJ1-2, with 7 bases that match TRBD1. CDR3 length: 16 residues. Unmatched junction bases numbered 12, after V lost 0 bases and J lost 8 bases. Germline V gene data show CDR1 as SGHTA and CDR2 as FQGNSA. CDR3 nucleotide sequence: TGTGCCAGCAGCTTAGCAACACAGGGGTTGGCTATGGGCTACACCTTC. This gives the protein CASSLATQGLAMGYTF. Combining the CDR3 with reference TRBV7-2 and TRBJ1-2 gives the whole variable domain GAGVSQSPSNKVTEKGKDVELRCDPISGHTALYWYRQSLGQGLEFLIYFQGNSAPDKSGLPSDRFSAERTGGSVSTLTIQRTQQEDSAVYLCASSLATQGLAMGYTFGSGTRLTVV.